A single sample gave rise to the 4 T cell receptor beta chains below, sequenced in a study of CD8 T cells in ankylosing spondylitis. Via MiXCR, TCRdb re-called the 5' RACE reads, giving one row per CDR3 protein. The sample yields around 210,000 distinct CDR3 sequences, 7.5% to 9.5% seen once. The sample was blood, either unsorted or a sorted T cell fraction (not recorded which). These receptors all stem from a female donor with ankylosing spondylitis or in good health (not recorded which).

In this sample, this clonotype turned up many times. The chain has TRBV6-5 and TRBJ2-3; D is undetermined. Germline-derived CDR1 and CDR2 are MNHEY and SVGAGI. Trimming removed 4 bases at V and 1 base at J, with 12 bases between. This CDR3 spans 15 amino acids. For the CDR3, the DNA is TGTGCCAGCAGTTCCCGACTCCTCGGCACAGATACGCAGTATTTT. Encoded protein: CASSSRLLGTDTQYF.

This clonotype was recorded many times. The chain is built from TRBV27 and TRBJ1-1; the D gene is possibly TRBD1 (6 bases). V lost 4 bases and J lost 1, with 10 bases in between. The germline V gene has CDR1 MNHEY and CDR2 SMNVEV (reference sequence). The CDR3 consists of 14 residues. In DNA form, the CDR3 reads TGTGCCAGCAGTTACAGGGCACCGAACACTGAAGCTTTCTTT. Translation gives CASSYRAPNTEAFF.

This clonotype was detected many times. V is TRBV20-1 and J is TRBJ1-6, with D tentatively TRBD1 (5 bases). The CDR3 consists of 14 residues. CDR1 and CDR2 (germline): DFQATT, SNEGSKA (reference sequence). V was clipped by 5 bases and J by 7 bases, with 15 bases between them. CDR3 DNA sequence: TGCAGTGCTCGCTTCTCGGGGCCCAATTCACCCCTCCACTTT. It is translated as CSARFSGPNSPLHF.

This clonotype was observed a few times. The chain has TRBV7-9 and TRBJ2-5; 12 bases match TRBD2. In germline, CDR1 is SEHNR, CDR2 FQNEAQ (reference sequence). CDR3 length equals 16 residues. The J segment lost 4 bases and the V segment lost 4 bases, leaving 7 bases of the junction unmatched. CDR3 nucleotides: TGTGCCAGCAGCTCAACGACTAGCGGGAGAGGAGAGACCCAGTACTTC. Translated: CASSSTTSGRGETQYF.